The 30 T cell receptor beta chains presented below share a single source sample, sequenced in a study of shared clonotypes between healthy human individuals. Only in-frame clones appear in the TCRdb table, and some are missing; sequencing was by immunoSEQ multiplex PCR. The sample includes fewer than 2.5 million clones, 93% of them seen just once. The material sequenced was naive CD4+ T cells from PBMCs. The subset denotes: CD45RA+ positively selected. These receptors were collected from a man aged 18 to 35 in good health. Some clones in this sample may be carry-over from other donors' samples.

This chain links TRBV6-4 with TRBJ1-4, with 7 bases fitting TRBD1. The CDR3 extends over 16 amino acids. After removal of 4 bases from V and 2 bases from J, the junction contained 7 bases not matched to a gene. Germline V gene sequence: CDR1 MRHNA, CDR2 SNTAGT. The CDR3 is CASSGAMTGTNEKLFF. Here the CDR3 DNA reads TGTGCCAGCAGTGGAGCCATGACAGGGACTAATGAAAAACTGTTTTTT.

This chain connects TRBV9 to TRBJ2-1; possible D gene TRBD2, 6 bases. This CDR3 comprises 17 residues. The germline CDR1 and CDR2 sequences are SGDLS and YYNGEE. Trimming left V 3 bases short and J 5 bases short, with 21 bases between. DNA of the CDR3: TGTGCCAGCAGCGACGTAGCGGCCGCATTTACTAACAATGAGCAGTTCTTC. It encodes CASSDVAAAFTNNEQFF.

Points on this clone: This sample also contains other DNA sequences that code for the same CDR3. The CDR3, as DNA: TGTGCCAGCAGCTTAGACAGTAATACGCAGTATTTT. Protein sequence: CASSLDSNTQYF. The chain has TRBV7-9 and TRBJ2-3; D is unresolved. Germline V CDR1 and CDR2: SEHNR, FQNEAQ (reference sequence). CDR3 length: 12 amino acids. Between the trimmed V and J ends, which lost 1 base and 7 bases, there was a span of 6 bases.

CDR3 DNA: TGTGCCAGCAGGGGACGTAACTACGAGCAGTACTTC. It yields the protein CASRGRNYEQYF. V usage is TRBV28 and J usage is TRBJ2-7; either TRBD1 or TRBD2 may supply D (5 bases each). The ends were cut back, 6 bases at V and 3 bases at J, with 9 bases in the middle. The CDR3 extends over 12 amino acids. CDR1 MDHEN and CDR2 SYDVKM come from the germline V gene.

The chain couples TRBV7-9 to TRBJ2-1, with 12 bases that match TRBD2. Trimming cost V 1 base and J 7 bases; bases outside gene matches: 11. Looked up from germline, CDR1 is SEHNR and CDR2 is FQNEAQ (reference sequence). This CDR3 has 18 residues. This chain's CDR3 is CASSLGRLTSGRRNEQFF. In DNA, the CDR3 is TGTGCCAGCAGCTTAGGTAGGCTTACTAGCGGGAGGAGAAATGAGCAGTTCTTC.

There are a few counts of this clone. The chain combines TRBV19 with TRBJ1-5; 7 bases are shared with TRBD1. The CDR3 length is 16 residues. Unmatched junction bases numbered 13, after V lost 7 bases and J lost 4 bases. Germline V lookup: CDR1 LNHDA, CDR2 SQIVND (reference sequence). The CDR3 loop is CASTLTDRARNQPQHF. The DNA for the CDR3 is TGTGCCAGTACCTTGACCGACAGGGCACGGAATCAGCCCCAGCATTTT. The full variable domain, in which reference TRBV19 and TRBJ1-5 provide the parts outside the CDR3, is DGGITQSPKYLFRKEGQNVTLSCEQNLNHDAMYWYRQDPGQGLRLIYYSQIVNDFQKGDIAEGYSVSREKKESFPLTVTSAQKNPTAFYLCASTLTDRARNQPQHFGDGTRLSIL.

V gene TRBV7-8 combines with J gene TRBJ2-7; 8 bases align to TRBD1. Germline lookup yields CDR1 SGHVS and CDR2 FQNEAQ. The CDR3 is 15 residues long. V shed 4 bases, J shed 6 bases, and the junction held 11 bases outside the gene matches. This CDR3 is CASSSRRTGLGEQYF. CDR3 coding DNA: TGTGCCAGCAGCTCAAGGCGGACAGGGCTTGGCGAGCAGTACTTC.

This chain links TRBV6-5 with TRBJ1-3; weak D call: TRBD1 (6 bases). V was pared by 11 bases and J by 0 bases, with 17 bases between. The CDR3 is 15 amino acids. Germline CDR1 MNHEY, CDR2 SVGAGI. CDR3 sequence reads: CAVSQGVSSGNTIYF. The CDR3 DNA sequence: TGTGCCGTCTCACAGGGAGTCAGCTCTGGAAACACCATATATTTT.

The chain uses TRBV28 and TRBJ1-1, with a weak D call TRBD1 (5 bases). Germline CDR1 reads MDHEN; CDR2 reads SYDVKM. The CDR3 is made up of 14 amino acids. The V gene lost 8 bases and the J gene lost 1 base, with 14 bases spanning the gap. CDR3 loop: CASSPPGENTEAFF. The CDR3 region has the DNA TGTGCCAGCTCCCCCCCGGGGGAGAACACTGAAGCTTTCTTT.

The CDR3, as DNA: TGTGCCAGTAGTTGGGGGCAGCCTTACTATGGCTACACCTTC. The encoded protein is CASSWGQPYYGYTF. V and J are TRBV19 and TRBJ1-2, with a possible D match to TRBD1 (6 bases). V was clipped by 5 bases and J by 3 bases, with 13 bases between them. Per the germline V gene, CDR1 is LNHDA and CDR2 is SQIVND (reference sequence). There are 14 residues in the CDR3.

CDR3: CASSAHSGIEYNEQFF. The CDR3 coding sequence is TGTGCCAGCAGCGCACATAGCGGGATAGAGTACAATGAGCAGTTCTTC. The chain combines TRBV9 with TRBJ2-1; 8 positions match TRBD2. Germline assignment: CDR1 SGDLS and CDR2 YYNGEE. V gave up 3 bases and J gave up 4 bases; unmatched junction bases: 9. CDR3 length: 16 amino acids. Looking up the rest from reference TRBV9 and TRBJ2-1 gives the full variable domain: DSGVTQTPKHLITATGQRVTLRCSPRSGDLSVYWYQQSLDQGLQFLIQYYNGEERAKGNILERFSAQQFPDLHSELNLSSLELGDSALYFCASSAHSGIEYNEQFFGPGTRLTVL.

Worth noting for this clone: Other DNA sequences within the sample encode an identical CDR3. The rearrangement uses TRBV9 and TRBJ1-3; D unresolved. This CDR3 is built from 13 residues. V shed 3 bases and J shed 0 bases, with 4 bases lying between them. The germline V gene has CDR1 SGDLS and CDR2 YYNGEE. CDR3 sequence reads: CASSAGSGNTIYF. CDR3 coding DNA: TGTGCCAGCAGCGCTGGCTCTGGAAACACCATATATTTT.

In the case of this clone: Additional DNA sequences in this sample encode the identical CDR3. The chain uses TRBV19 and TRBJ1-2; D remains ambiguous. CDR3 size: 12 residues. Deletions cut 1 base from V and 8 bases from J, with 8 bases between. The germline V gene encodes CDR1 LNHDA and CDR2 SQIVND (reference sequence). The CDR3 DNA reads TGTGCCAGTAGTATAGCGGGAGGCGGCTACACCTTC. It translates to CASSIAGGGYTF.

The genes are TRBV6-1 and TRBJ1-1; perhaps TRBD1 as D (5 bases). CDR1 and CDR2 from the germline V gene are MNHNS and SASEGT. Trimming left V 8 bases short and J 0 bases short, with 16 bases between. The length of the CDR3 is 15 residues. The CDR3 here is CASRFAGFVNTEAFF. The CDR3 DNA sequence: TGTGCCAGCCGATTTGCAGGGTTTGTGAACACTGAAGCTTTCTTT.

The V gene is TRBV5-1, the J gene TRBJ2-7; D uncertain. Germline CDR1 SGHRS, CDR2 YFSETQ. The V end lost 0 bases, the J end lost 2 bases, and 3 bases lay between the germline ends. The CDR3 totals 12 residues. The CDR3 spells CASSLVAYEQYF. In nucleotides, the CDR3 is TGCGCCAGCAGCTTGGTCGCCTACGAGCAGTACTTC.

J is TRBJ1-2 and V is TRBV28; the D is unclear. CDR3 length equals 14 residues. Per germline, CDR1 MDHEN and CDR2 SYDVKM. V dropped 3 bases and J dropped 4 bases, with 12 bases sitting between them. Here the CDR3 reads CASSFGTIVYGYTF. In DNA form, the CDR3 reads TGTGCCAGCAGTTTTGGAACAATAGTCTATGGCTACACCTTC.

The rearrangement uses TRBV30 and TRBJ2-1; possible D gene TRBD2, 6 bases. This CDR3 region has 14 residues. Deletions cut 0 bases from V and 3 bases from J, with 9 bases between. CDR1 is GTSNPN, CDR2 SVGIG, per germline (reference sequence). The CDR3 DNA follows: TGTGCCTGGAGTGTTGGTAGCGGCTACAATGAGCAGTTCTTC. It codes for CAWSVGSGYNEQFF.

The gene calls are TRBV27 and TRBJ2-7, with TRBD2 matching over 7 bases. The ends lost 4 bases at V and 4 bases at J; junction bases unmatched: 10. Germline V gene lookup returns CDR1 MNHEY and CDR2 SMNVEV (reference sequence). The CDR3 is made up of 15 amino acids. CDR3 DNA sequence: TGTGCCAGCAGTTCAAGAGCGGGGATTAAGTACGAGCAGTACTTC. Protein product: CASSSRAGIKYEQYF.

This chain links TRBV5-5 with TRBJ2-3; 9 bases are a match to TRBD1. Germline-derived CDR1 and CDR2 are SGHKS and YYEKEE (reference sequence). V lost 6 bases, J lost 6 bases, and 17 bases stayed unmatched. This CDR3 region has 17 residues. Here the CDR3 reads CASNKIPGQGQRDTQYF. The CDR3 nucleotides are TGTGCCAGCAACAAAATACCGGGACAGGGTCAGAGGGATACGCAGTATTTT. The whole variable domain, filled in from reference TRBV5-5 and TRBJ2-3, reads DAGVTQSPTHLIKTRGQQVTLRCSPISGHKSVSWYQQVLGQGPQFIFQYYEKEERGRGNFPDRFSARQFPNYSSELNVNALLLGDSALYLCASNKIPGQGQRDTQYFGPGTRLTVL.

This clone turned up a few times. This chain uses TRBV7-2 with TRBJ1-2, with 7 bases that match TRBD1. The CDR3 is made up of 15 amino acids. Germline assignment: CDR1 SGHTA and CDR2 FQGNSA. V was pared by 2 bases and J by 2 bases, with 5 bases of the junction left unmatched. The CDR3 is CASSLYQDRNYGYTF. Written as DNA, the CDR3 is TGTGCCAGCAGCTTATACCAGGACAGGAACTATGGCTACACCTTC.

J is TRBJ1-1 and V is TRBV18; no clear D. V lost 0 bases, J lost 6 bases, and 11 bases lay in between. This CDR3 is 14 amino acids long. Germline V CDR1 and CDR2: KGHSH, LQKENI. CDR3 DNA sequence: TGTGCCAGCTCACCACCTTCCGGGAGCCCTGAAGCTTTCTTT. The encoded protein is CASSPPSGSPEAFF.

The V and J genes are TRBV13 and TRBJ2-3; no firm D call. CDR1 PRHDT and CDR2 FYEKMQ come from the germline V gene (reference sequence). Trimming took 4 bases from V and 3 from J, leaving 14 bases between them. This CDR3 comprises 15 residues. CDR3 residues: CASSSLRRRTDTQYF. In DNA form, the CDR3 reads TGTGCCAGCAGCTCCCTTCGTCGAAGGACAGATACGCAGTATTTT. Complete variable domain (other parts from reference TRBV13 and TRBJ2-3): AAGVIQSPRHLIKEKRETATLKCYPIPRHDTVYWYQQGPGQDPQFLISFYEKMQSDKGSIPDRFSAQQFSDYHSELNMSSLELGDSALYFCASSSLRRRTDTQYFGPGTRLTVL.

The chain has TRBV5-1 and TRBJ2-5; tentative D call: TRBD1 (6 bases). Per the germline V gene, CDR1 is SGHRS and CDR2 is YFSETQ. CDR3 size: 14 residues. V was pared by 3 bases and J by 4 bases, with 13 bases between. The CDR3 sequence: CASSSPQGTETQYF. CDR3 sequence (DNA): TGCGCCAGCAGCTCCCCGCAGGGGACAGAGACCCAGTACTTC.

The CDR3 sequence is CASSQGTAPQETQYF. CDR3 DNA: TGCGCCAGCAGCCAAGGCACAGCACCCCAAGAGACCCAGTACTTC. The rearrangement joins TRBV4-1 to TRBJ2-5, with D unresolved. Germline values: CDR1 MGHRA, CDR2 YSYEKL. Between the trimmed V and J ends, which lost 1 base and 1 base, there was a span of 10 bases. The length of the CDR3 is 15 residues.

The chain joins TRBV7-9 to TRBJ1-2, with 9 bases aligning to TRBD1. This CDR3 contains 14 residues. Trimming at V came to 6 bases and at J to 3 bases, leaving 5 bases not matched to a gene. CDR1 and CDR2 (germline): SEHNR, FQNEAQ (reference sequence). CDR3 sequence (DNA): TGTGCCAGCAGGGGACAGGGAGTGGACTATGGCTACACCTTC. As protein: CASRGQGVDYGYTF.

On this clone: Other DNA sequences from this sample encode an identical CDR3 as well. This chain uses TRBV5-1 with TRBJ1-2; D is perhaps TRBD1 (6 bases). The V gene's germline CDR1 is SGHRS and CDR2 YFSETQ. CDR3 size: 14 residues. The V and J ends lost 0 bases and 3 bases respectively, with 9 bases between them. In nucleotides, the CDR3 is TGCGCCAGCAGCTTGGAGCCAGGGGACTATGGCTACACCTTC. Amino acid sequence: CASSLEPGDYGYTF.

A single count supports this clone. This sequence joins TRBV5-1 and TRBJ2-5; D is unclear. Germline CDR1 is SGHRS and CDR2 is YFSETQ. V lost 6 bases, J lost 1 base, and 13 bases lay in between. The CDR3 extends over 14 amino acids. CDR3 bases: TGCGCCAGCACATACCCCTGGGGCCAAGAGACCCAGTACTTC. As protein: CASTYPWGQETQYF.

The chain couples TRBV5-4 to TRBJ2-1; 16 bases align to TRBD2. This CDR3 is 16 amino acids long. The germline CDR1 and CDR2 sequences are SGHNT and YYREEE (reference sequence). V lost 4 bases to trimming and J lost 6 bases; unmatched junction nucleotides: 4. The CDR3: CASSRGTSGRGNEQFF. The CDR3 nucleotides read TGTGCCAGCAGCCGAGGGACTAGCGGGAGGGGCAATGAGCAGTTCTTC.

The V call is TRBV29-1, the J call TRBJ2-7; 7 nucleotides align to TRBD1. The trim removed 7 bases at V and 2 bases at J, leaving 8 bases unmatched. Per the germline V gene, CDR1 is SQVTM and CDR2 is ANQGSEA. The CDR3 runs to 13 residues. CDR3 in amino acids: CSATGTAAYEQYF. DNA for the CDR3: TGCAGCGCTACCGGGACAGCGGCCTACGAGCAGTACTTC.

This chain joins TRBV5-1 and TRBJ1-1, with TRBD1 as a possible D gene (5 bases). In germline, CDR1 is SGHRS, CDR2 YFSETQ. Trimming cost V 6 bases and J 1 base, with 19 bases left between them. The CDR3 covers 16 residues. DNA of the CDR3: TGCGCCAGCATCCTGGATCCCAATGGGGCGAACACTGAAGCTTTCTTT. Translated: CASILDPNGANTEAFF.